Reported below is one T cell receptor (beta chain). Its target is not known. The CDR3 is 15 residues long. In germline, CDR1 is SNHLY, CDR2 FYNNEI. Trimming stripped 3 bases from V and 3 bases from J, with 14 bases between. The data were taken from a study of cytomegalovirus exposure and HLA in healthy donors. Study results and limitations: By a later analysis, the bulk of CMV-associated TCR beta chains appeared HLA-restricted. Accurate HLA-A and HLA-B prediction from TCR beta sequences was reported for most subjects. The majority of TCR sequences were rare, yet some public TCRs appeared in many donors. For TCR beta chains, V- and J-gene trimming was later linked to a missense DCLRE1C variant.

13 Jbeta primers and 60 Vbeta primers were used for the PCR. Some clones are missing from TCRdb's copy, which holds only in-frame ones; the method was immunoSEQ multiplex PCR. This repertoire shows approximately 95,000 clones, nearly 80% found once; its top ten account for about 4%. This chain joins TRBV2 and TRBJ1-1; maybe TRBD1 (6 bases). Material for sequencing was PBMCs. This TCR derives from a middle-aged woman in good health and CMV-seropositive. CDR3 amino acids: CASSERQARHTEAFF. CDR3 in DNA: TGTGCCAGCAGTGAGCGACAGGCGAGACACACTGAAGCTTTCTTT. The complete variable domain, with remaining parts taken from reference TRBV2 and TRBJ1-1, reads EPEVTQTPSHQVTQMGQEVILRCVPISNHLYFYWYRQILGQKVEFLVSFYNNEISEKSEIFDDQFSVERPDGSNFTLKIRSTKLEDSAMYFCASSERQARHTEAFFGQGTRLTVV.